Listed below are T cell receptor beta chains from one sample, sequenced in a study of beta chain features in type 1 diabetes. Repertoires were generated with immunoSEQ multiplex PCR, while TCRdb's copy carries only in-frame clones and drops some. The data contain about 900,000 clones, 17% of them seen just once; the ten biggest clones take up about 0.02%. The specimen was naive CD4+ T cells from blood. The receptors were gathered from a young woman in good health. Both conserved end residues are part of each CDR3.

TRBJ2-5	TRBV5-4	CASSQNSGRVQETQYF
TRBJ2-3	TRBV6-5	CASSYSAGDTQYF
TRBJ1-1	TRBV27	CASWSGPSPVNTEAFF
TRBJ2-7	TRBV2	CASSNRGRLSYEQYF
TRBJ1-4	TRBV4-3	CASSQVEDGEKLFF
TRBJ2-3	TRBV19	CATAPNTDTQYF
TRBJ2-1	TRBV7-3	CASSLAPGQSYNEQFF
TRBJ2-3	TRBV4-2	CASSQKTSGSLGTDTQYF
TRBJ2-1	TRBV19	CASTSFGHDGLAANEQFF
TRBJ1-2	TRBV2	CASSGGRAWDGYTF
TRBJ2-5	TRBV6-5	CASSYGTSGQGAQYF
TRBJ1-2	TRBV11-3	CASSLGTGERYTF
TRBJ1-3	TRBV18	CASSLGQATSGNTIYF
TRBJ1-2	TRBV6-5	CASSKQVSANYGYTF
TRBJ1-4	TRBV28	CATRPPYLTATNEKLFF
TRBJ2-1	TRBV5-1	CASSPGREVPRSYNEQFF
TRBJ2-1	TRBV29-1	CSVEKRESGNEQFF
TRBJ2-5	TRBV7-3	CASSPSGSGRTQYF
TRBJ1-1	TRBV5-1	CASTRGGDTEAFF
TRBJ2-2	TRBV7-6	CASSFDGRFGELFF
TRBJ2-1	TRBV15	CATSRDEDEQFF
TRBJ2-3	TRBV4-2	CASSQAVGADTQYF
TRBJ2-7	TRBV7-8	CASSAFGTSGTYEQYF
TRBJ2-7	TRBV23-1	CARTREQYF
TRBJ2-5	TRBV5-1	CASSLLGPVTRETQYF
TRBJ1-5	TRBV5-5	CASSLGPEQPQHF
TRBJ1-1	TRBV6-1	CATQHDMNTEAFF
TRBJ2-1	TRBV5-4	CASRMVPSSYNEQFF
TRBJ2-1	TRBV15	CATSRGRTSSSYNEQFF
TRBJ2-1	TRBV7-2	CASSFRAGGNNEQFF
TRBJ2-2	TRBV28	CASSLSGGARPGELFF
TRBJ1-2	TRBV7-9	CASSLGTHTNYGYTF
TRBJ1-1	TRBV4-2	CASSQASGGASTEAFF
TRBJ2-2	TRBV9	CASSFQQGSGELFF
TRBJ2-5	TRBV5-4	CASSLRSSGPQETQYF
TRBJ1-1	TRBV13	CASSLEVTEAFF
TRBJ1-1	TRBV28	CASSAPNMNTEAFF
TRBJ2-1	TRBV7-8	CASSGTSGSSYNEQFF
TRBJ2-7	TRBV20-1	CSARRDEQYF
TRBJ2-5	TRBV28	CASSLGLAGETQYF
TRBJ1-1	TRBV18	CASSPGPGGLVTEAFF
TRBJ2-2	TRBV7-2	CASSLSGGAVGELFF
TRBJ2-1	TRBV7-2	CASSLGGAGGYNEQFF
TRBJ2-7	TRBV27	CASSPTARGLYEQYF
TRBJ1-3	TRBV28	CASTWTMGNTIYF
TRBJ2-1	TRBV7-6	CASSFPQASGSYEQFF
TRBJ2-3	TRBV7-2	CASSFSTDTQYF
TRBJ2-1	TRBV4-2	CASSQDPYNEQFF
TRBJ2-5	TRBV5-8	CASSPTGARRETQYF
TRBJ2-1	TRBV7-8	CASSFSGSRYNEQFF
TRBJ2-7	TRBV5-1	CAGSIATGDEQYF
TRBJ2-5	TRBV7-9	CASSPRLGYQETQYF
TRBJ2-7	TRBV28	CASSLGTGWSLTYEQYF